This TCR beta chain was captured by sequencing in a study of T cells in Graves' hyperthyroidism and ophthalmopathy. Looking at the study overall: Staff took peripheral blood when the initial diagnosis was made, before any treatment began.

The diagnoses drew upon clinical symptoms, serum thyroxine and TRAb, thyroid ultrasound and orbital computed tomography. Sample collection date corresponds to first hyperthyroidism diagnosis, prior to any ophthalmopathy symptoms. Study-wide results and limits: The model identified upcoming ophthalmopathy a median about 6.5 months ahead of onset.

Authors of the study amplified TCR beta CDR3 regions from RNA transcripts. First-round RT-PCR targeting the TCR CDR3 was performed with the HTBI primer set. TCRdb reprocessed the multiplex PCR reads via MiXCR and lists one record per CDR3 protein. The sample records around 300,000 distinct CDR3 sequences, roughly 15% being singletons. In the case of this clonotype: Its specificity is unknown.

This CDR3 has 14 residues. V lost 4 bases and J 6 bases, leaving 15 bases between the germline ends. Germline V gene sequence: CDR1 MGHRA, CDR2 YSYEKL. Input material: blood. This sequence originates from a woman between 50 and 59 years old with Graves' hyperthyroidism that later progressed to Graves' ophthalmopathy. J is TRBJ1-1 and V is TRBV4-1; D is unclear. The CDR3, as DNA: TGCGCCAGCAGCCGTGGATTGGGTCGCCCTGAAGCTTTCTTT. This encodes CASSRGLGRPEAFF.